The rows below give T cell receptor beta chains drawn from one sample of a study of shared clonotypes between healthy human individuals. The protocol was immunoSEQ multiplex PCR, while the TCRdb copy is restricted to in-frame clones and leaves out a portion. The sample carries 490,000 or so clones, approximately 80% recorded once. Sequences were obtained from PBMCs. The receptors come from a woman aged 40 to 49 in good health. Some clones in this sample may be carry-over from other donors' samples. CDR3s include the opening cysteine and the closing phenylalanine or tryptophan. The order of the fields is D gene, V gene, J gene, clone size, CDR3 length, CDR3 DNA, CDR3 protein. A D gene is named only where the DNA matches it firmly. Clone size is not always given. Where it is, it says once, few, many or a class for expanded clones.

D: .
V: TRBV18
J: TRBJ1-1
size: .
length: 13
DNA: TGTGCCAGCTCACCTGGGACGTTCTTCGAAGCTTTCTTT
CDR3: CASSPGTFFEAFF

D: .
V: TRBV6-1
J: TRBJ2-1
size: .
length: 14
DNA: TGTGCCAGCAGTGATGGCGGGATGTACAATGAGCAGTTCTTC
CDR3: CASSDGGMYNEQFF

D: .
V: TRBV6-1
J: TRBJ1-2
size: .
length: 17
DNA: TGTGCCAGCAGTGTCTCACGTTGGCAGGGCGAAAACTATGGCTACACCTTC
CDR3: CASSVSRWQGENYGYTF

D: TRBD2
V: TRBV5-1
J: TRBJ2-1
size: .
length: 14
DNA: TGCGCCAGCACGGGACTAGCGGGAGGGTACGAGCAGTTCTTC
CDR3: CASTGLAGGYEQFF

D: TRBD2
V: TRBV11-3
J: TRBJ2-1
size: few
length: 17
DNA: TGTGCCAGCAGCGCGTACGGGAGGGCCGGCTCCTACAATGAGCAGTTCTTC
CDR3: CASSAYGRAGSYNEQFF

D: .
V: TRBV6-1
J: TRBJ1-3
size: .
length: 16
DNA: TGTGCCAGCAGTGAAGGTGGCGCCCGCTGGTGGGACACCATATATTTT
CDR3: CASSEGGARWWDTIYF

D: TRBD2
V: TRBV6-6
J: TRBJ2-7
size: .
length: 15
DNA: TGTGCCAGCAGCCAATCACTAGCGGGAGGGTACGAGCAGTACTTC
CDR3: CASSQSLAGGYEQYF

D: .
V: TRBV4-3
J: TRBJ2-6
size: .
length: 18
DNA: TGCGCCAGCAGCCAAGTCTATGGGCAGAGCTCTGGGGCCAACGTCCTGACTTTC
CDR3: CASSQVYGQSSGANVLTF

D: .
V: TRBV13
J: TRBJ2-7
size: .
length: 13
DNA: TGTGCCAGCAGCGATAGGAGTTTCAGCGAGCAGTACTTC
CDR3: CASSDRSFSEQYF

D: .
V: TRBV10-1
J: TRBJ2-7
size: .
length: 16
DNA: TGCGCCAGCCGGGAGGACGTTAAGGACAGGGACTACGAGCAGTACTTC
CDR3: CASREDVKDRDYEQYF

D: TRBD2
V: TRBV7-3
J: TRBJ2-3
size: .
length: 15
DNA: TGTGCCAGCAGCCTCGGACTAGCGGGACCCGATACGCAGTATTTT
CDR3: CASSLGLAGPDTQYF

D: TRBD2
V: TRBV4-3
J: TRBJ2-7
size: few
length: 15
DNA: TGCGCCAGCAGCCAAGACGGTAGCGGGAGTGATCAGCAGTACTTC
CDR3: CASSQDGSGSDQQYF

D: .
V: TRBV4-2
J: TRBJ1-6
size: once
length: 15
DNA: TGTGCCAGCAGCCAAGATAGGCCCGATAATTCACCCCTCCACTTT
CDR3: CASSQDRPDNSPLHF

D: .
V: TRBV25-1
J: TRBJ2-3
size: .
length: 14
DNA: TGTGCCAGCAGTGAATTCTCAGGTTCAGATACGCAGTATTTT
CDR3: CASSEFSGSDTQYF

D: .
V: TRBV19
J: TRBJ1-5
size: .
length: 15
DNA: TGTGCCAGTAGTATACAGCTGGGCAGTAGTCAGCCCCAGCATTTT
CDR3: CASSIQLGSSQPQHF

D: TRBD1
V: TRBV30
J: TRBJ2-7
size: .
length: 15
DNA: TGTGCCTGGGCCGAGCTACAGGGGGCATCCTACGAGCAGTACTTC
CDR3: CAWAELQGASYEQYF

D: .
V: TRBV18
J: TRBJ1-5
size: .
length: 16
DNA: TGTGCCAGCTCACCACCGTTATCACAGAACAATCAGCCCCAGCATTTT
CDR3: CASSPPLSQNNQPQHF

D: TRBD2
V: TRBV5-6
J: TRBJ2-3
size: .
length: 15
DNA: TGTGCCAGCAGCTTGCTGGCGGGGGACACAGATACGCAGTATTTT
CDR3: CASSLLAGDTDTQYF

D: .
V: TRBV11-2
J: TRBJ2-1
size: .
length: 15
DNA: TGTGCCAGCAGCTTAGTGGGCAGGGCTGACAGTGAGCAGTTCTTC
CDR3: CASSLVGRADSEQFF

D: TRBD1
V: TRBV30
J: TRBJ1-2
size: .
length: 12
DNA: TGTGCCTGGATGCGGGACAGCTATGGCTACACCTTC
CDR3: CAWMRDSYGYTF

D: .
V: TRBV11-2
J: TRBJ2-2
size: .
length: 15
DNA: TGTGCCAGCAGCTTACTCAGGGTGTACACCGGGGAGCTGTTTTTT
CDR3: CASSLLRVYTGELFF

D: .
V: TRBV7-6
J: TRBJ2-7
size: .
length: 15
DNA: TGTGCCAGCAGCTTAGGTACCGGGTACAACTACGAGCAGTACTTC
CDR3: CASSLGTGYNYEQYF

D: TRBD2
V: TRBV25-1
J: TRBJ2-7
size: .
length: 15
DNA: TGTGCCAGCTCTGAGGGAGCGGGAGAGAGCTACGAGCAGTACTTC
CDR3: CASSEGAGESYEQYF

D: .
V: TRBV27
J: TRBJ2-3
size: .
length: 15
DNA: TGTGCCAGCAGTTTAAGGGGCGTTTCGCCAGATACGCAGTATTTT
CDR3: CASSLRGVSPDTQYF

D: .
V: TRBV4-2
J: TRBJ2-7
size: .
length: 13
DNA: TGTGCCAGCAGCCAAGGGGTAGACTACGAGCAGTACTTC
CDR3: CASSQGVDYEQYF

D: TRBD2
V: TRBV6-6
J: TRBJ2-7
size: .
length: 16
DNA: TGTGCCAGCAGTTTAACTCTAGCGGGAGCCCTCCACGAGCAGTACTTC
CDR3: CASSLTLAGALHEQYF

D: TRBD2
V: TRBV5-1
J: TRBJ2-7
size: .
length: 15
DNA: TGCGCCAGCAGCGGTGGACTAGCGGGCTCCTACGAGCAGTACTTC
CDR3: CASSGGLAGSYEQYF

D: .
V: TRBV2
J: TRBJ2-1
size: .
length: 13
DNA: TGTGCCAGCAGCGGGAATGGGGTCAATGAGCAGTTCTTC
CDR3: CASSGNGVNEQFF

D: .
V: TRBV5-6
J: TRBJ1-1
size: .
length: 13
DNA: TGTGCCAGCAGCTGGACCGGGACTGATAAAGCTTTCTTT
CDR3: CASSWTGTDKAFF

D: TRBD2
V: TRBV5-1
J: TRBJ2-7
size: .
length: 15
DNA: TGCGCCAGCAGCTCAACTAGCGGGAGATGGTACGAGCAGTACTTC
CDR3: CASSSTSGRWYEQYF

D: .
V: TRBV2
J: TRBJ1-1
size: few
length: 12
DNA: TGTGCCAGCAGTTTCCTGAACACTGAAGCTTTCTTT
CDR3: CASSFLNTEAFF

D: .
V: TRBV18
J: TRBJ1-1
size: once
length: 14
DNA: TGTGCCAGCTCCCCCGGGTTGCAGAACACTGAAGCTTTCTTT
CDR3: CASSPGLQNTEAFF

D: TRBD2
V: TRBV5-6
J: TRBJ2-7
size: .
length: 14
DNA: TGTGCCAGCAGCTCAGTGGGACTAGAAGGCGAGCAGTACTTC
CDR3: CASSSVGLEGEQYF

D: TRBD1
V: TRBV9
J: TRBJ1-3
size: .
length: 15
DNA: TGTGCCAGCAGCGGATACAGGGGGCCTGGAAACACCATATATTTT
CDR3: CASSGYRGPGNTIYF

D: .
V: TRBV28
J: TRBJ1-2
size: .
length: 12
DNA: TGTGCCAGTATGACAGGCTTCGGTGGCTACACCTTC
CDR3: CASMTGFGGYTF

D: TRBD1
V: TRBV29-1
J: TRBJ2-1
size: .
length: 13
DNA: TGCAGCGTTGACAGGACAGGGAACAATGAGCAGTTCTTC
CDR3: CSVDRTGNNEQFF

D: TRBD2
V: TRBV2
J: TRBJ2-5
size: few
length: 17
DNA: TGTGCCAGCAGTGAAATCGAGACTAGCGGGATCCAAGAGACCCAGTACTTC
CDR3: CASSEIETSGIQETQYF

D: TRBD1
V: TRBV5-1
J: TRBJ1-2
size: .
length: 14
DNA: TGCGCCAGCAGCTTGGCCGACAGGGTAAATGGCTACACCTTC
CDR3: CASSLADRVNGYTF

D: .
V: TRBV14
J: TRBJ2-1
size: few
length: 13
DNA: TGTGCCAGCAGCCGGACGATAAACAATGAGCAGTTCTTC
CDR3: CASSRTINNEQFF

D: TRBD2
V: TRBV25-1
J: TRBJ2-2
size: .
length: 15
DNA: TGTGCCAGCAGTAGCGGGATCGTCTACACCGGGGAGCTGTTTTTT
CDR3: CASSSGIVYTGELFF

D: .
V: TRBV19
J: TRBJ1-3
size: .
length: 14
DNA: TGTGCCAGTAGTAGGGACTCAGCTGGAAACACCATATATTTT
CDR3: CASSRDSAGNTIYF

D: .
V: TRBV2
J: TRBJ1-1
size: few
length: 13
DNA: TGTGCCAGCCTAAGACTCATGAACACTGAAGCTTTCTTT
CDR3: CASLRLMNTEAFF

D: .
V: TRBV11-2
J: TRBJ2-7
size: many
length: 15
DNA: TGTGCCAGCAGCTTAGTGTGGGATGCCCCCTACGAGCAGTACTTC
CDR3: CASSLVWDAPYEQYF

D: .
V: TRBV2
J: TRBJ2-1
size: .
length: 13
DNA: TGTGCCAGCAGTGAACAGGAAGTGAGTGAGCAGTTCTTC
CDR3: CASSEQEVSEQFF

D: TRBD2
V: TRBV29-1
J: TRBJ2-3
size: .
length: 14
DNA: TGCAGCGTTGACAAGCGGGAGTACACAGATACGCAGTATTTT
CDR3: CSVDKREYTDTQYF

D: .
V: TRBV7-8
J: TRBJ1-1
size: .
length: 15
DNA: TGTGCCAGCAGCTTAAGAGACAACTCGAACACTGAAGCTTTCTTT
CDR3: CASSLRDNSNTEAFF

D: TRBD2
V: TRBV7-9
J: TRBJ2-7
size: .
length: 17
DNA: TGTGCCAGCAGCTTAGTTCTTACTAGCGGGAGGCCCTACGAGCAGTACTTC
CDR3: CASSLVLTSGRPYEQYF